This T cell receptor beta chain was obtained from a study of cytomegalovirus exposure and HLA in healthy donors. Researchers ran the PCR with 60 Vbeta and 13 Jbeta primers. Repertoires were generated with immunoSEQ multiplex PCR, while TCRdb's copy carries only in-frame clones and drops some. Of 100,000 or so clones in the sample, 65% to 85% were seen once. This CDR3 comprises 15 residues. The junction had 2 bases not matched to a gene; V was cut back by 6 bases and J by 3 bases. Germline V CDR1 and CDR2: SNHLY, FYNNEI. General study results and limits: When analyzed later, a missense DCLRE1C variant was found to be linked to TCR beta V- and J-gene trimming. Later work showed greater clonal expansion in HLA-associated TCR beta chains than in equally common others.

Of note for this clone: No antigen is known for it.

The TCR was taken from a man aged 45 to 65 in good health and CMV-seronegative. The J gene is TRBJ2-3, the V gene TRBV2; TRBD2 aligns across 14 bases. The sequenced sample was PBMCs. For the CDR3, the DNA is TGTGCCAGCAGGGGGACTAGCGGGGGAACAGATACGCAGTATTTT. Translated: CASRGTSGGTDTQYF.